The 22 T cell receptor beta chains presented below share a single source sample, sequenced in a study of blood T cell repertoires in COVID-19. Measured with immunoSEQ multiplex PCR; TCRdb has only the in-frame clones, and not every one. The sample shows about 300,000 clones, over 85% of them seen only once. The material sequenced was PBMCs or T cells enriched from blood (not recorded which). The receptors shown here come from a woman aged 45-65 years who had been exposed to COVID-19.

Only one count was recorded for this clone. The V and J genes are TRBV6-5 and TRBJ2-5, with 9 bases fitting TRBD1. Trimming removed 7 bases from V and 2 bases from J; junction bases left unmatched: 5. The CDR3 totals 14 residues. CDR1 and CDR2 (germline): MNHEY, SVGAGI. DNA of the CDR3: TGTGCCAGCAAATCCGGACAGGGGCAAGAGACCCAGTACTTC. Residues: CASKSGQGQETQYF.

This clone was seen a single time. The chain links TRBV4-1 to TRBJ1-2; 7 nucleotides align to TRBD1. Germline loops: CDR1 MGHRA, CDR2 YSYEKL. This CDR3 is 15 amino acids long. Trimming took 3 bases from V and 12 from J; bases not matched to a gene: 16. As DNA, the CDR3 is TGCGCCAGCAGCCAGGCCTCCCAGGGGGGCTTTGTCAACACCTTC. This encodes CASSQASQGGFVNTF.

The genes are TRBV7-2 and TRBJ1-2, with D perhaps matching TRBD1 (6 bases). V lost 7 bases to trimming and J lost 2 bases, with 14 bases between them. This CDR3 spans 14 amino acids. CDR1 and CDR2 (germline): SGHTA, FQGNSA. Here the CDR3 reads CASMPGQQNYGYTF. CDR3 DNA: TGTGCCAGCATGCCCGGACAGCAGAACTATGGCTACACCTTC.

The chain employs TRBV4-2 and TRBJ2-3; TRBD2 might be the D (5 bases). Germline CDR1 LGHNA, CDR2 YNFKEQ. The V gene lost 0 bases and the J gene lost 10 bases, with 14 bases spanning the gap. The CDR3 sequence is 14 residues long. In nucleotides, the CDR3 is TGTGCCAGCAGCCAAGATACCGGTGGCGGGTCGCAGTATTTT. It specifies CASSQDTGGGSQYF.

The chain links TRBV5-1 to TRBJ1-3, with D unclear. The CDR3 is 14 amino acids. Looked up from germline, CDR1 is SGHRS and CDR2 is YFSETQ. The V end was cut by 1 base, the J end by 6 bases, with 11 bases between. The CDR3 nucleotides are TGCGCCAGCAGCTTGAGTCGGGGTATAAACACCATATATTTT. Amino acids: CASSLSRGINTIYF. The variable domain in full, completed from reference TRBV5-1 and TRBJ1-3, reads KAGVTQTPRYLIKTRGQQVTLSCSPISGHRSVSWYQQTPGQGLQFLFEYFSETQRNKGNFPGRFSGRQFSNSRSEMNVSTLELGDSALYLCASSLSRGINTIYFGEGSWLTVV.

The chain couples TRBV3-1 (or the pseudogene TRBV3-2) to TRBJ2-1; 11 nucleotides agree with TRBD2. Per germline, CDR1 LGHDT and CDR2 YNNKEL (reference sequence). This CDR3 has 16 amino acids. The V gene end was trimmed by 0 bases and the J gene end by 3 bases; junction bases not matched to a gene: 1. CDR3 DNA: TGTGCCAGCAGCCAAGATACTAGCGGGGGCTACAATGAGCAGTTCTTC. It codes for CASSQDTSGGYNEQFF.

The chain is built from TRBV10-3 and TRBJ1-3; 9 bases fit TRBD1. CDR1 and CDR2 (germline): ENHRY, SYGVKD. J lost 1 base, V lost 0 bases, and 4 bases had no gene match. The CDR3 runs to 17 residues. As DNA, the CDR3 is TGTGCCATCAGTGAGTCGGGACAGGGATTTTCTGGAAACACCATATATTTT. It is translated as CAISESGQGFSGNTIYF.

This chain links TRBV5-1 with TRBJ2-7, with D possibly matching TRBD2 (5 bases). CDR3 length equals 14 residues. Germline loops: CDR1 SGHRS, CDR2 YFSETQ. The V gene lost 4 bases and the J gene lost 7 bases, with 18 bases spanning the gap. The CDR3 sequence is CASSLGVKEVEQYF. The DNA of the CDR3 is TGCGCCAGCAGCCTAGGCGTAAAGGAGGTAGAGCAGTACTTC.

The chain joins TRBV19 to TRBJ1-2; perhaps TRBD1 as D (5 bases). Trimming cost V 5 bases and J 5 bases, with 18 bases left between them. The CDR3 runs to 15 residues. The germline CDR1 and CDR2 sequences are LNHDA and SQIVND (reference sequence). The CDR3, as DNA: TGTGCCAGTAGTGTCACCCGGGGGTCGGGATATGGCTACACCTTC. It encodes CASSVTRGSGYGYTF.

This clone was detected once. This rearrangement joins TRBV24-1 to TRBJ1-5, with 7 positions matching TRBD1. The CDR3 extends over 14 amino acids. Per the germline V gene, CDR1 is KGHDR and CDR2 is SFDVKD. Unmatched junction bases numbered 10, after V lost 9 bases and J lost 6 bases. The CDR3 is CATADRSFGQPQHF. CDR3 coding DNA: TGTGCCACCGCGGACAGGTCGTTCGGTCAGCCCCAGCATTTT.

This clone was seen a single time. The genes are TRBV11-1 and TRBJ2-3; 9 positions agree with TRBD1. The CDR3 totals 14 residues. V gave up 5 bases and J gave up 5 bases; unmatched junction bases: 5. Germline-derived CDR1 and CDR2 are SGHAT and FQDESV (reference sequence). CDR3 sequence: CASSRDRAGDTQYF. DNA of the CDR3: TGTGCCAGCAGCAGGGACAGGGCGGGAGATACGCAGTATTTT.

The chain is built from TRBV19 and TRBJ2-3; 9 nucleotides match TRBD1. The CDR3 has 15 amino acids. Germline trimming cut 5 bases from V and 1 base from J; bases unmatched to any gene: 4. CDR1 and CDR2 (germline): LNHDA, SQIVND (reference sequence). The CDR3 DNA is TGTGCCAGTAGTCCGCGACAGGGGGGCACAGATACGCAGTATTTT. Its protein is CASSPRQGGTDTQYF.

CDR3 residues: CASSHQGTSGGASRHTGELFF. The CDR3 DNA is TGTGCCAGCAGCCACCAAGGGACTAGCGGGGGGGCAAGCAGGCACACCGGGGAGCTGTTTTTT. This chain links TRBV3-1 (or the pseudogene TRBV3-2) with TRBJ2-2; 16 bases are shared with TRBD2. V trimming: 3 bases; J trimming: 3 bases; junction bases outside the gene matches: 13. Germline V gives CDR1 LGHDT, CDR2 YNNKEL (reference sequence). The CDR3 extends over 21 amino acids.

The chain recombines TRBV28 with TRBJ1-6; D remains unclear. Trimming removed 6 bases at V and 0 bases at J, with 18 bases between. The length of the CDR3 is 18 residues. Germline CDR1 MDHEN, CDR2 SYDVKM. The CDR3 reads CASSPPHWASSYNSPLHF. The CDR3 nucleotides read TGTGCCAGCAGCCCCCCTCACTGGGCCAGCTCCTATAATTCACCCCTCCACTTT.

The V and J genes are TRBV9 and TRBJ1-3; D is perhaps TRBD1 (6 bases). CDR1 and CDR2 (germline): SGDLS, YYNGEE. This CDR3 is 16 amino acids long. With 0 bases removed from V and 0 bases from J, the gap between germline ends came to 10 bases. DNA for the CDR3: TGTGCCAGCAGCGTAGGACAGGTCGGCTCTGGAAACACCATATATTTT. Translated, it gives CASSVGQVGSGNTIYF.

The CDR3 DNA sequence: TGCGCCAGCAGCTCACAGACAGGGCCCCAAGAGACCCAGTACTTC. Translating it yields CASSSQTGPQETQYF. The V and J genes are TRBV5-1 and TRBJ2-5, with TRBD1 matching 7 bases. CDR3 size: 15 residues. CDR1 and CDR2 (germline): SGHRS, YFSETQ. V shed 3 bases and J 1 base; nucleotides not matched to a gene: 6.

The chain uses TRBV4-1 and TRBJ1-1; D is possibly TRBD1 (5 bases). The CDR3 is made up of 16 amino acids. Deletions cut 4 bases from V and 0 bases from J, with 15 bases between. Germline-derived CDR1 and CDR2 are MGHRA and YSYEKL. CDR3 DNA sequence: TGCGCCAGCAGCCCCCCTTCGGGACTCATGAACACTGAAGCTTTCTTT. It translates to CASSPPSGLMNTEAFF.

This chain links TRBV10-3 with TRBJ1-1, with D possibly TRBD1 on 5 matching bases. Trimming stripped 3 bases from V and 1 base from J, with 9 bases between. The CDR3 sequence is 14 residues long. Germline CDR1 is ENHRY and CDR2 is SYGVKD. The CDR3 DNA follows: TGTGCCATCAGTGAAGGGGAACCGAACACTGAAGCTTTCTTT. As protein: CAISEGEPNTEAFF.

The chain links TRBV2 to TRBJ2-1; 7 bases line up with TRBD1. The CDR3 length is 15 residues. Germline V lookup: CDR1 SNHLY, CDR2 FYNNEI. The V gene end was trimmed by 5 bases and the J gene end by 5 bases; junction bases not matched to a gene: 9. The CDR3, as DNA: TGTGCCAGCAGTCGGTGGGGGCAGGGGGACAATGAGCAGTTCTTC. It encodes CASSRWGQGDNEQFF. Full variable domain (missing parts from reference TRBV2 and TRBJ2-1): EPEVTQTPSHQVTQMGQEVILRCVPISNHLYFYWYRQILGQKVEFLVSFYNNEISEKSEIFDDQFSVERPDGSNFTLKIRSTKLEDSAMYFCASSRWGQGDNEQFFGPGTRLTVL.

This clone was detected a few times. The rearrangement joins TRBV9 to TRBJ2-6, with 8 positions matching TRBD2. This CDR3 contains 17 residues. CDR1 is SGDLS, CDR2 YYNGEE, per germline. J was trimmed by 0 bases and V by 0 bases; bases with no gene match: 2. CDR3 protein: CASSVDSGGSGANVLTF. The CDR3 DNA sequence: TGTGCCAGCAGCGTAGACAGCGGGGGCTCTGGGGCCAACGTCCTGACTTTC.

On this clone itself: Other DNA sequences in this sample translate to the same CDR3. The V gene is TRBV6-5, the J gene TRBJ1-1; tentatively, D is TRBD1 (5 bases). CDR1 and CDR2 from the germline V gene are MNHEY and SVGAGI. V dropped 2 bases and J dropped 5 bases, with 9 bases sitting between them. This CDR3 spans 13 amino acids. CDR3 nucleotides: TGTGCCAGCAGTTACGGGGGGGGTACTGAAGCTTTCTTT. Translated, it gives CASSYGGGTEAFF.

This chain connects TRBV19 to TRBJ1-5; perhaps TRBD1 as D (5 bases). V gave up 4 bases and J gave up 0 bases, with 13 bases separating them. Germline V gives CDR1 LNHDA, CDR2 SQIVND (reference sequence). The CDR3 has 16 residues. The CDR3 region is CASSSSGTNSNQPQHF. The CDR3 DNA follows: TGTGCCAGTAGTAGCTCCGGGACTAATAGCAATCAGCCCCAGCATTTT.